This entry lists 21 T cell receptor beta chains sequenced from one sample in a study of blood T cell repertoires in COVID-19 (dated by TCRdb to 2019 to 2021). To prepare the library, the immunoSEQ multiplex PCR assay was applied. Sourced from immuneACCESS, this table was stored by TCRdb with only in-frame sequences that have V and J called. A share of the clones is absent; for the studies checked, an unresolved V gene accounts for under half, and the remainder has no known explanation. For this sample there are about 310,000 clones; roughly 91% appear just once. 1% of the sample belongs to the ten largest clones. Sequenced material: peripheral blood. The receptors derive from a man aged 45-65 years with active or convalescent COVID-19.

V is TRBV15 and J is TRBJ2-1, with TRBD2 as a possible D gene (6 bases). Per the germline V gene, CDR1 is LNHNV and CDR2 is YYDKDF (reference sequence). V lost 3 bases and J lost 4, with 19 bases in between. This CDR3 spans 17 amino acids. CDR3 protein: CATSSRDFGGWYNEQFF. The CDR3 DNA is TGTGCCACCAGCAGCAGAGATTTCGGGGGTTGGTACAATGAGCAGTTCTTC.

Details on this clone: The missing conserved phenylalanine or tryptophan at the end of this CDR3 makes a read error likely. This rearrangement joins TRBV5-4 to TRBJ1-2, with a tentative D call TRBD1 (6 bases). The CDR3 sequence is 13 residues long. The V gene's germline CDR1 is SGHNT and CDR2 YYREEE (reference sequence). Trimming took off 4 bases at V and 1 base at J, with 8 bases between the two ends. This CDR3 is CASSPDSNYGYTL. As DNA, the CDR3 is TGTGCCAGCAGCCCGGACAGTAACTATGGCTACACCCTC.

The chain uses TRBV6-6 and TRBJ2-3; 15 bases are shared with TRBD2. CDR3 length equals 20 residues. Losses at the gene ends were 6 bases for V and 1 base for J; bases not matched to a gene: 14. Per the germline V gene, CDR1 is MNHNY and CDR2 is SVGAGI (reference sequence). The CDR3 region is CASSLGLAGGRPPGTDTQYF. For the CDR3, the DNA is TGTGCCAGCAGCTTGGGACTAGCGGGGGGCCGACCCCCAGGCACAGATACGCAGTATTTT.

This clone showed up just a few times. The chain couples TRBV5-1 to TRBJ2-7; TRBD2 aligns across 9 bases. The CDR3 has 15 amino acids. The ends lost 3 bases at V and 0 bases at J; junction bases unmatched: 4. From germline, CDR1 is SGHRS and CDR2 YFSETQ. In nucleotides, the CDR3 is TGCGCCAGCAGCTGGGCAGCGGGAGGCTCCTACGAGCAGTACTTC. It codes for CASSWAAGGSYEQYF. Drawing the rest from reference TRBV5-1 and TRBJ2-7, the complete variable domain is KAGVTQTPRYLIKTRGQQVTLSCSPISGHRSVSWYQQTPGQGLQFLFEYFSETQRNKGNFPGRFSGRQFSNSRSEMNVSTLELGDSALYLCASSWAAGGSYEQYFGPGTRLTVT.

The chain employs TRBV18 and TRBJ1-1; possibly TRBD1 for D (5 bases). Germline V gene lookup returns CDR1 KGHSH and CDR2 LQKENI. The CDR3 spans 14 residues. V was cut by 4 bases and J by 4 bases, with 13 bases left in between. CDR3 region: CASSQPSGGTEAFF. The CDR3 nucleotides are TGTGCCAGCTCACAGCCCTCGGGGGGCACTGAAGCTTTCTTT.

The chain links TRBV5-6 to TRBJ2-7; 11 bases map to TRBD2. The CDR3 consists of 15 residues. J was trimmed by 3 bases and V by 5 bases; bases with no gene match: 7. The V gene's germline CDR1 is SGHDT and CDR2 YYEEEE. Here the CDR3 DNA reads TGTGCCAGCAGACCCGGGACTAGCGGCTTCTACGAGCAGTACTTC. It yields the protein CASRPGTSGFYEQYF.

The DNA for the CDR3 is TGCAGCGTTGTCGAGGTTTCTAGCACAGATACGCAGTATTTT. It yields the protein CSVVEVSSTDTQYF. The rearrangement joins TRBV29-1 to TRBJ2-3; D gene ambiguous. The CDR3 extends over 14 amino acids. The V end was cut by 4 bases, the J end by 0 bases, with 11 bases between. Germline lookup yields CDR1 SQVTM and CDR2 ANQGSEA.

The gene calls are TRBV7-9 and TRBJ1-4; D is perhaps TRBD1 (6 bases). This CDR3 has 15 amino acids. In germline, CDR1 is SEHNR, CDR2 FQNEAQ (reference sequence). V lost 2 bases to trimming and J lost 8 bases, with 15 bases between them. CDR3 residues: CASSLIGGASEKLFF. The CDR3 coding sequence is TGTGCCAGCAGCTTAATAGGGGGGGCTAGCGAAAAACTGTTTTTT.

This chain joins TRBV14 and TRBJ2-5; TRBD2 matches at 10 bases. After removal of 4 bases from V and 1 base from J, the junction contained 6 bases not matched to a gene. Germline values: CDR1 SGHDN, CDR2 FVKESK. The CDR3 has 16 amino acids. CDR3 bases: TGTGCCAGCAGCCGTTCTCGGACTAGCGGCCAAGAGACCCAGTACTTC. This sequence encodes CASSRSRTSGQETQYF.

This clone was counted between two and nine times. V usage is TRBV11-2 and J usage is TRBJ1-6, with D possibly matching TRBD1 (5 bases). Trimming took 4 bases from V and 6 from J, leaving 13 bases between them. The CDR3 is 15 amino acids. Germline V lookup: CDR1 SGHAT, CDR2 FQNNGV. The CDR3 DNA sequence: TGTGCCAGCAGCTCGCAAGACAGTAGTAATTCACCCCTCCACTTT. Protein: CASSSQDSSNSPLHF.

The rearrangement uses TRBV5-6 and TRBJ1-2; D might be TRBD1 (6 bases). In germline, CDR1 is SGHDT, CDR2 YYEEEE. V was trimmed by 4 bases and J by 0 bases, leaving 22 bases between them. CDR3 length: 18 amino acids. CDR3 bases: TGTGCCAGCAGCCAACTACCGGGCAGACAGGACACTAACTATGGCTACACCTTC. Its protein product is CASSQLPGRQDTNYGYTF. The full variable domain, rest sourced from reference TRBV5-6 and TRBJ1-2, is DAGVTQSPTHLIKTRGQQVTLRCSPKSGHDTVSWYQQALGQGPQFIFQYYEEEERQRGNFPDRFSGHQFPNYSSELNVNALLLGDSALYLCASSQLPGRQDTNYGYTFGSGTRLTVV.

DNA for the CDR3: TGCGCCAGCAGCCTATCAGGACAGGGGCTTGAGACCCAGTACTTC. Protein product: CASSLSGQGLETQYF. The V gene is TRBV5-1, the J gene TRBJ2-5; 9 bases match TRBD1. Germline loops: CDR1 SGHRS, CDR2 YFSETQ. The CDR3 extends over 15 amino acids. V lost 4 bases, J lost 5 bases, and 9 bases stayed unmatched.

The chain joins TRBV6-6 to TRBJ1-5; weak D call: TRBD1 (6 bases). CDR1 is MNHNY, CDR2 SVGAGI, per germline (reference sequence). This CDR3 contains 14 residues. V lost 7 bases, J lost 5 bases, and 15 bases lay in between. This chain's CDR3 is CASNPGRQDQPQHF. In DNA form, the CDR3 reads TGTGCCAGCAACCCAGGGCGACAGGATCAGCCCCAGCATTTT.

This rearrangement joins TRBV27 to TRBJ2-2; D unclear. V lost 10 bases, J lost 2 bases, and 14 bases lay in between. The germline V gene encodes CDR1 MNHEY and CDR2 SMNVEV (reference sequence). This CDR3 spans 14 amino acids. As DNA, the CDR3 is TGTGCCACCAGAACAGCTTATAACACCGGGGAGCTGTTTTTT. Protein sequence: CATRTAYNTGELFF.

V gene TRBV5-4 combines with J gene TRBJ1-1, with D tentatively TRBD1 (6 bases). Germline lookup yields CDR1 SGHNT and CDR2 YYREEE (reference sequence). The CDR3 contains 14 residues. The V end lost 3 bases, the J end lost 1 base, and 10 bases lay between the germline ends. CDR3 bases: TGTGCCAGCAGCTCGAAGGACAGGAACACTGAAGCTTTCTTT. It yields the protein CASSSKDRNTEAFF.

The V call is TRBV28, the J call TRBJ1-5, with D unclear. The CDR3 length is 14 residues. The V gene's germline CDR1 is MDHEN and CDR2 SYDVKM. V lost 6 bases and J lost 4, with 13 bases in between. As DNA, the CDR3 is TGTGCCAGCAGAACTCCGGGTCTTAATCAGCCCCAGCATTTT. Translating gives CASRTPGLNQPQHF.

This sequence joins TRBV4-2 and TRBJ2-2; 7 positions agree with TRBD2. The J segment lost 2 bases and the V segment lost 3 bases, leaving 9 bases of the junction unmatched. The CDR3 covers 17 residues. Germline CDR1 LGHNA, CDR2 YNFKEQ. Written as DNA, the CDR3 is TGTGCCAGCAGCCACCGCTCCGCGGGAGTAAACACCGGGGAGCTGTTTTTT. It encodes CASSHRSAGVNTGELFF.

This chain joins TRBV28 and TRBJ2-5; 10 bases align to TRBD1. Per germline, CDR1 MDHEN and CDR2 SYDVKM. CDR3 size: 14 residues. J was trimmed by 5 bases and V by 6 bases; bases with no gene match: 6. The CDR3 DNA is TGTGCCAGCAGGAGGGACAGGGGACACGAGACCCAGTACTTC. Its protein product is CASRRDRGHETQYF.

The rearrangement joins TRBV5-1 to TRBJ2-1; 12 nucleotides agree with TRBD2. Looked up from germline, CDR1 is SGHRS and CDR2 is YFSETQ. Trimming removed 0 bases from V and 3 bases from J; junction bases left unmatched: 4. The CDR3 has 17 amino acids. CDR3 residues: CASSLGLAGEVYNEQFF. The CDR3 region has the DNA TGCGCCAGCAGCTTGGGACTAGCGGGAGAGGTCTACAATGAGCAGTTCTTC.

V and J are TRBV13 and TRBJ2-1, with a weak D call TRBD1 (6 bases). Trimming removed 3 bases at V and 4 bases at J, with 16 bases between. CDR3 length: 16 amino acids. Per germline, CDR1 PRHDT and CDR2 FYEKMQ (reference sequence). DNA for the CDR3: TGTGCCAGCAGCTTCCTACAGGGCTTGGCTTACAATGAGCAGTTCTTC. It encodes CASSFLQGLAYNEQFF.

The CDR3 protein is CAWSVGLANYGYTF. Written as DNA, the CDR3 is TGTGCCTGGAGTGTCGGGTTAGCTAACTATGGCTACACCTTC. The V gene is TRBV30, the J gene TRBJ1-2; D is unresolved. V lost 0 bases and J lost 0, with 8 bases in between. The V gene's germline CDR1 is GTSNPN and CDR2 SVGIG (reference sequence). The CDR3 covers 14 residues.